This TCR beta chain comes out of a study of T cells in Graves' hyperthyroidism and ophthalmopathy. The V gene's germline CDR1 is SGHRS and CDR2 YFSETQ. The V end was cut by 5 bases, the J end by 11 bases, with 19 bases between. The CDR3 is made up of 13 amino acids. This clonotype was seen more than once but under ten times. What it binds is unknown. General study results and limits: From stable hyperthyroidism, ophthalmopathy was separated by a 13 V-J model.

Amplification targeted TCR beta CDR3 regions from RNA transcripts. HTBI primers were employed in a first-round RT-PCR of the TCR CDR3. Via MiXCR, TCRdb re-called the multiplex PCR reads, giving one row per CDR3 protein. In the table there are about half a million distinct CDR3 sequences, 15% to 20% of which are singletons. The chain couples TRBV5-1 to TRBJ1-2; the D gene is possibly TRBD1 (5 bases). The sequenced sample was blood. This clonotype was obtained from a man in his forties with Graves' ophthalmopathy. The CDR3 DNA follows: TGCGCCAGCAGGCCAGACACAGGACCCGTATACACCTTC. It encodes CASRPDTGPVYTF. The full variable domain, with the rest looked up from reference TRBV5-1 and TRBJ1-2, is KAGVTQTPRYLIKTRGQQVTLSCSPISGHRSVSWYQQTPGQGLQFLFEYFSETQRNKGNFPGRFSGRQFSNSRSEMNVSTLELGDSALYLCASRPDTGPVYTFGSGTRLTVV.